Following are 6 T cell receptor beta chains from one sample sequenced in a study of cytomegalovirus exposure and HLA in healthy donors. This PCR relied on a set of 60 Vbeta primers and 13 Jbeta primers. The table came from immunoSEQ multiplex PCR; TCRdb's copy has only in-frame clones and leaves some out. The table includes some 140,000 clones, under 80% detected once. Source material: PBMCs. The receptor set was obtained from a woman in her forties or fifties in good health and CMV-seropositive.

V gene TRBV5-5 combines with J gene TRBJ2-5, with 8 nucleotides matching TRBD2. The CDR3 spans 15 residues. The germline V gene encodes CDR1 SGHKS and CDR2 YYEKEE (reference sequence). With V trimmed by 0 bases and J by 9 bases, 10 bases remained unmatched. CDR3 loop: CASSLDGGAFWAQYF. The CDR3 bases are TGTGCCAGCAGCTTGGACGGGGGGGCATTTTGGGCCCAGTACTTC.

The chain recombines TRBV7-9 with TRBJ2-1, with a weak D call TRBD2 (6 bases). The CDR3 sequence is 14 residues long. From germline, CDR1 is SEHNR and CDR2 FQNEAQ (reference sequence). V lost 6 bases and J lost 12, with 21 bases in between. The CDR3 sequence: CASSRDLSREVQFF. The CDR3 DNA is TGTGCCAGCAGTCGGGACCTCTCTAGGGAGGTGCAGTTCTTC.

This clone came up once. The chain is built from TRBV9 and TRBJ1-1; D gene unclear. Germline V lookup: CDR1 SGDLS, CDR2 YYNGEE. V was pared by 2 bases and J by 1 base, with 6 bases between. The CDR3 has 13 amino acids. CDR3 loop: CASSVYSNTEAFF. In DNA, the CDR3 is TGTGCCAGCAGCGTTTACTCGAACACTGAAGCTTTCTTT.

This chain joins TRBV28 and TRBJ2-7; D ambiguous. CDR3 length: 15 residues. The V gene's germline CDR1 is MDHEN and CDR2 SYDVKM. V lost 5 bases to trimming and J lost 0 bases, with 14 bases between them. The DNA of the CDR3 is TGTGCCAGCAGTGCACAATCACAGAGCTCCTACGAGCAGTACTTC. Its translation: CASSAQSQSSYEQYF.

The chain joins TRBV7-2 to TRBJ1-2; 8 positions agree with TRBD1. The CDR3 has 13 amino acids. Germline CDR1 is SGHTA and CDR2 is FQGNSA. V lost 6 bases to trimming and J lost 8 bases; unmatched junction nucleotides: 8. CDR3 sequence: CASRPRGREGYTF. CDR3 nucleotides: TGTGCCAGCAGGCCCAGGGGGCGTGAAGGCTACACCTTC.

This chain joins TRBV28 and TRBJ1-4, with D uncertain. Germline-derived CDR1 and CDR2 are MDHEN and SYDVKM. The CDR3 spans 16 residues. V was trimmed by 5 bases and J by 5 bases, leaving 18 bases between them. The DNA for the CDR3 is TGTGCCAGCAGTCCAAAGGACCCGTGGGAGAATGAAAAACTGTTTTTT. This codes for CASSPKDPWENEKLFF.